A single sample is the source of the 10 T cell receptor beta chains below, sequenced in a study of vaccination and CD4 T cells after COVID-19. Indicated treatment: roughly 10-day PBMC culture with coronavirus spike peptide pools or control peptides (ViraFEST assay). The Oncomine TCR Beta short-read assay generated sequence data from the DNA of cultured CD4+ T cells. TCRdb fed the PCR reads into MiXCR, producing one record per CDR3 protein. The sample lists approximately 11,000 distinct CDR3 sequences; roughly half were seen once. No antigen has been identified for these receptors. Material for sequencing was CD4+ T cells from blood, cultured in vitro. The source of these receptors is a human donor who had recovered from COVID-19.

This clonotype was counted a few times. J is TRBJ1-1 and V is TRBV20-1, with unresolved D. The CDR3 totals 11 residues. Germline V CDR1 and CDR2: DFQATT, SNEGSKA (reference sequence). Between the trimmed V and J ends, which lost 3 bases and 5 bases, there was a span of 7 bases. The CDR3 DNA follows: TGCAGTGCTAGGTACAAAACTGAAGCTTTCTTT. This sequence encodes CSARYKTEAFF.

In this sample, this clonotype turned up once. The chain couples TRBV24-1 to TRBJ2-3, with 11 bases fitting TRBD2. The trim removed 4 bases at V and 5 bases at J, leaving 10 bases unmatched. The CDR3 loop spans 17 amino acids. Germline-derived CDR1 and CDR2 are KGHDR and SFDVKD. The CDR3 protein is CATSDPLVAGGVDTQYF. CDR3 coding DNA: TGTGCCACCAGTGACCCATTAGTAGCGGGGGGGGTAGATACGCAGTATTTT.

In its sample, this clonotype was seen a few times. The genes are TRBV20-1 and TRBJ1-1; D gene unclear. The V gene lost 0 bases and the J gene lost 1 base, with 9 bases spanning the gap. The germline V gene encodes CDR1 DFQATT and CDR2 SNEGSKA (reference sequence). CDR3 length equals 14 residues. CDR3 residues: CSARDPSGNTEAFF. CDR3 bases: TGCAGTGCTAGAGATCCAAGTGGGAACACTGAAGCTTTCTTT.

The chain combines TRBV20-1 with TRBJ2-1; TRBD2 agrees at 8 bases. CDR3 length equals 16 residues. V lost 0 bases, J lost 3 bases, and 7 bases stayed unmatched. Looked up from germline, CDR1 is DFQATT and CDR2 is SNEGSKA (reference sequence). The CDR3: CSAREVGGASYNEQFF. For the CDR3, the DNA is TGCAGTGCTAGAGAGGTCGGGGGGGCCAGCTACAATGAGCAGTTCTTC.

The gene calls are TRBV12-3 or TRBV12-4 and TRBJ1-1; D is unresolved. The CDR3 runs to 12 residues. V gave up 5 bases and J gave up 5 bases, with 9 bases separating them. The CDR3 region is CASSLPQTEAFF. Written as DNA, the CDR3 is TGTGCCAGCAGTCTACCACAGACTGAAGCTTTCTTT.

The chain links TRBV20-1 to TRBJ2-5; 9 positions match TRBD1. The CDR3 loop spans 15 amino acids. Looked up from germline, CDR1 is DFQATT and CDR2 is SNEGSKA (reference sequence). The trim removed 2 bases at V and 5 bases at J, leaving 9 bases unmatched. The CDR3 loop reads CSARRPGTGSETQYF. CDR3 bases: TGCAGTGCTAGACGTCCCGGGACAGGGTCGGAGACCCAGTACTTC.

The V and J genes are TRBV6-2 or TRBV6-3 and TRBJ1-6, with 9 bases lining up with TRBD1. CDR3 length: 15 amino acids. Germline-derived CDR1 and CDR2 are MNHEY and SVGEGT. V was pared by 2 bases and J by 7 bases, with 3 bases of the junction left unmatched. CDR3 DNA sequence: TGTGCCAGCAGTTACAAGGGGACAGGGAATTCACCCCTCCACTTT. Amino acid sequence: CASSYKGTGNSPLHF.

The CDR3: CASSYSGRGHSSGTYEQYF. CDR3 in DNA: TGTGCCAGCAGTTACTCGGGCAGGGGGCATTCTAGCGGGACCTACGAGCAGTACTTC. This chain links TRBV6-5 with TRBJ2-7; weak D call: TRBD2 (9 bases). The CDR3 length is 19 residues. V was shortened by 0 bases and J by 2 bases, with 23 bases between the two germline ends. Germline V gene lookup returns CDR1 MNHEY and CDR2 SVGAGI.

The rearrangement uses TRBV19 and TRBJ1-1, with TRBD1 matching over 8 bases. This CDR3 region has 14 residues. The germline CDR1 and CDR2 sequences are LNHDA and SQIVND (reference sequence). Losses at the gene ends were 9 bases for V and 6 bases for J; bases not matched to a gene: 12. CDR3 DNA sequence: TGTGCCAGCCTCACACAGGGGGGTAGCCCTGAAGCTTTCTTT. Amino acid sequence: CASLTQGGSPEAFF.

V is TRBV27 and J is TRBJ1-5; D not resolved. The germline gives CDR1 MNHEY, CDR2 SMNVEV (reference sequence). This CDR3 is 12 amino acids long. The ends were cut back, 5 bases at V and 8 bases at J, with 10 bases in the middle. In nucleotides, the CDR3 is TGTGCCAGCAGTCCAACTGGGAAGCCCCAGCATTTT. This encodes CASSPTGKPQHF.